Following are 18 T cell receptor beta chains from one sample sequenced in a study of cytomegalovirus exposure and HLA in healthy donors. The PCR contained 60 Vbeta and 13 Jbeta primers. Profiled with immunoSEQ multiplex PCR; TCRdb holds only in-frame clones, not every one. The sample has about 140,000 clones, approximately 80% seen once; the top ten hold 4% to 6%. Source material: PBMCs. The receptors stem from a woman aged 45 to 65 in good health and CMV-seronegative.

V and J are TRBV15 and TRBJ2-7, with D possibly matching TRBD2 (6 bases). Germline loops: CDR1 LNHNV, CDR2 YYDKDF (reference sequence). The V end lost 1 base, the J end lost 6 bases, and 13 bases lay between the germline ends. This CDR3 contains 14 residues. DNA of the CDR3: TGTGCCACCAGCAGAGCCAGGGTCGGGAGCGAGCAGTACTTC. This encodes CATSRARVGSEQYF.

This sequence joins TRBV6-4 and TRBJ2-6, with D unresolved. Germline-derived CDR1 and CDR2 are MRHNA and SNTAGT. The CDR3 extends over 15 amino acids. V was trimmed by 5 bases and J by 0 bases, leaving 8 bases between them. CDR3 sequence (DNA): TGTGCCAGCAGTCCCGTGAGCTCTGGGGCCAACGTCCTGACTTTC. It codes for CASSPVSSGANVLTF.

The chain has TRBV6-6 and TRBJ1-1; TRBD1 aligns across 7 bases. After removal of 2 bases from V and 0 bases from J, the junction contained 3 bases not matched to a gene. This CDR3 has 15 residues. CDR1 and CDR2 from the germline V gene are MNHNY and SVGAGI (reference sequence). Here the CDR3 DNA reads TGTGCCAGCAGTTACAGGGGGCGGATGAACACTGAAGCTTTCTTT. It is translated as CASSYRGRMNTEAFF.

V gene TRBV19 combines with J gene TRBJ1-5; maybe TRBD1 (6 bases). The germline V and J ends were trimmed by 5 bases and 2 bases, with 10 bases remaining between them. The CDR3 contains 14 residues. Germline lookup yields CDR1 LNHDA and CDR2 SQIVND (reference sequence). The CDR3 spells CASSPGGRNQPQHF. DNA for the CDR3: TGTGCCAGTAGTCCCGGGGGGCGCAATCAGCCCCAGCATTTT.

The chain employs TRBV19 and TRBJ2-7, with no clear D. The V gene lost 5 bases and the J gene lost 7 bases, with 15 bases spanning the gap. The CDR3 loop spans 13 amino acids. Germline lookup yields CDR1 LNHDA and CDR2 SQIVND (reference sequence). The DNA of the CDR3 is TGTGCCAGTAGTCCAAGTATAATCGGGGAGCAGTACTTC. Its protein is CASSPSIIGEQYF.

This clone was observed a single time. The V gene is TRBV6-1, the J gene TRBJ1-2, with D tentatively TRBD1 (5 bases). The V and J ends lost 3 bases and 8 bases respectively, with 16 bases between them. The germline gives CDR1 MNHNS, CDR2 SASEGT. This CDR3 has 14 residues. As DNA, the CDR3 is TGTGCCAGCAGTGATCTCAGGGAGGGTAGCGGCTACACCTTC. This encodes CASSDLREGSGYTF.

The V gene is TRBV19, the J gene TRBJ1-2, with 7 bases lining up with TRBD1. CDR3 size: 13 residues. Germline V CDR1 and CDR2: LNHDA, SQIVND (reference sequence). The trim removed 6 bases at V and 4 bases at J, leaving 5 bases unmatched. The CDR3 is CASRPTGTYGYTF. DNA of the CDR3: TGTGCCAGTAGACCGACAGGGACCTATGGCTACACCTTC.

This clone has only a few counts. V usage is TRBV6-5 and J usage is TRBJ1-5; D gene ambiguous. This CDR3 has 14 residues. Between the trimmed V and J ends, which lost 2 bases and 9 bases, there was a span of 14 bases. Germline-derived CDR1 and CDR2 are MNHEY and SVGAGI. The chain's CDR3 is CASSYHPENWPQHF. The CDR3 nucleotides read TGTGCCAGCAGTTACCATCCGGAGAATTGGCCCCAGCATTTT.

This clone was seen just once. The J gene is TRBJ1-1, the V gene TRBV4-1, with D perhaps matching TRBD1 (6 bases). The length of the CDR3 is 15 residues. V was shortened by 0 bases and J by 1 base, with 9 bases between the two germline ends. CDR1 is MGHRA, CDR2 YSYEKL, per germline. This chain's CDR3 is CASSQDQGQNTEAFF. The CDR3 DNA sequence: TGCGCCAGCAGCCAAGACCAGGGACAGAACACTGAAGCTTTCTTT.

The V call is TRBV5-1, the J call TRBJ2-7; TRBD1 agrees at 8 bases. Trimming took 2 bases from V and 5 from J; bases not matched to a gene: 9. From germline, CDR1 is SGHRS and CDR2 YFSETQ. The CDR3 contains 15 residues. CDR3 coding DNA: TGCGCCAGCAGCTTTAAATTGTCAGGGGGCGACGAGCAGTACTTC. This gives the protein CASSFKLSGGDEQYF.

The genes are TRBV19 and TRBJ2-7; the D gene is possibly TRBD1 (6 bases). Trimming cost V 6 bases and J 2 bases, with 8 bases left between them. CDR3 length: 12 amino acids. The germline V gene encodes CDR1 LNHDA and CDR2 SQIVND (reference sequence). The CDR3 DNA is TGTGCCAGTAGGGACAGCACCTACGAGCAGTACTTC. It codes for CASRDSTYEQYF.

This clone was recorded once. J is TRBJ2-7 and V is TRBV2; TRBD2 matches 10 bases. CDR1 and CDR2 (germline): SNHLY, FYNNEI. The CDR3 contains 15 residues. V was pared by 6 bases and J by 2 bases, with 7 bases of the junction left unmatched. The CDR3 loop reads CASRQSGGGAYEQYF. DNA for the CDR3: TGTGCCAGCAGGCAAAGCGGGGGGGGAGCCTACGAGCAGTACTTC.

The chain couples TRBV6-4 to TRBJ1-2; D remains ambiguous. The length of the CDR3 is 16 residues. Looked up from germline, CDR1 is MRHNA and CDR2 is SNTAGT. V dropped 4 bases and J dropped 3 bases, with 18 bases sitting between them. CDR3 in DNA: TGTGCCAGCAGTGGATCGGCGGTGTCGTGTTACTATGGCTACACCTTC. It is translated as CASSGSAVSCYYGYTF.

The chain joins TRBV13 to TRBJ2-1; 8 nucleotides align to TRBD2. The germline V gene encodes CDR1 PRHDT and CDR2 FYEKMQ (reference sequence). The CDR3 has 15 amino acids. V shed 2 bases and J 10 bases; nucleotides not matched to a gene: 10. CDR3 sequence: CASSLKGTRGGEQFF. The CDR3, as DNA: TGTGCCAGCAGCTTAAAGGGGACTAGGGGGGGGGAGCAGTTCTTC.

The rearrangement links TRBV4-1 to TRBJ1-1, with 9 bases identical to TRBD1. CDR1 is MGHRA and CDR2 is YSYEKL in the germline V gene. CDR3 length: 14 residues. J lost 7 bases, V lost 2 bases, and 5 bases had no gene match. CDR3 region: CASSQPDRGVEAFF. The CDR3 DNA reads TGCGCCAGCAGCCAACCGGACAGGGGAGTTGAAGCTTTCTTT.

CDR3 region: CASSLEGDRGRNTIYF. The CDR3 DNA follows: TGTGCCAGCAGTTTAGAGGGGGACAGGGGGCGTAACACCATATATTTT. V and J are TRBV28 and TRBJ1-3, with 12 bases fitting TRBD1. CDR1 and CDR2 from the germline V gene are MDHEN and SYDVKM. CDR3 size: 16 residues. J lost 7 bases, V lost 2 bases, and 6 bases had no gene match.

The chain recombines TRBV28 with TRBJ1-2; tentative D call: TRBD1 (5 bases). The CDR3 length is 13 residues. Germline CDR1 reads MDHEN; CDR2 reads SYDVKM. The V end lost 4 bases, the J end lost 4 bases, and 10 bases lay between the germline ends. The CDR3 here is CASSSGWGYGYTF. CDR3 nucleotides: TGTGCCAGCAGTTCAGGGTGGGGCTATGGCTACACCTTC.

This chain connects TRBV30 to TRBJ1-2; 7 bases are a match to TRBD1. Germline loops: CDR1 GTSNPN, CDR2 SVGIG (reference sequence). There are 12 residues in the CDR3. Trimming at V came to 5 bases and at J to 4 bases, leaving 4 bases not matched to a gene. The CDR3 sequence is CAWGRDSYGYTF. The CDR3 DNA reads as TGTGCCTGGGGAAGGGACAGCTATGGCTACACCTTC.